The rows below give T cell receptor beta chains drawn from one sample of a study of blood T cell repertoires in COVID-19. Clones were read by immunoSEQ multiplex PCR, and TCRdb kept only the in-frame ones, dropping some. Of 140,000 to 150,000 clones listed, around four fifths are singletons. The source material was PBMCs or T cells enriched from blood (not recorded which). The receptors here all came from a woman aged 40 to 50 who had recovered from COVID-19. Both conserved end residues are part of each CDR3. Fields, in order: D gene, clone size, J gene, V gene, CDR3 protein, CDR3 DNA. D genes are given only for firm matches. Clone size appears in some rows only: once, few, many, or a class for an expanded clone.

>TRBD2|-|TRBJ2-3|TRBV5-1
CASSSRTSGVDTQYF
TGCGCCAGCAGCTCTAGAACTAGCGGGGTTGATACGCAGTATTTT
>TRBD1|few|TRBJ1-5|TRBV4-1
CASSYRTGAGQPQHF
TGCGCCAGCAGCTACAGGACAGGCGCAGGACAGCCCCAGCATTTT
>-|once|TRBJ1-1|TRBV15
CATSRDRNTEAFF
TGTGCCACCAGCAGAGACAGGAACACTGAAGCTTTCTTT
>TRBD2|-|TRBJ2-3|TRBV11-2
CASSLARLAGGGTDTQYF
TGTGCCAGCAGCTTAGCTAGACTAGCGGGAGGCGGCACAGATACGCAGTATTTT
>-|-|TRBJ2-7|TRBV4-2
CASSLITGEDEQYF
TGTGCCAGCAGCCTTATCACAGGGGAGGACGAGCAGTACTTC
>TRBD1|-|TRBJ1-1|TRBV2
CASSDTSGQGWTRVGMNTEAFF
TGTGCCAGCAGTGACACCTCGGGACAGGGGTGGACAAGGGTCGGTATGAACACTGAAGCTTTCTTT
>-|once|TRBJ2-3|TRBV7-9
CASSSRLGTDTQYF
TGTGCCAGCAGCTCACGACTGGGCACAGATACGCAGTATTTT
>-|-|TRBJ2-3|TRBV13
CASSLVGREDTQYF
TGTGCCAGCAGCTTAGTCGGGAGAGAAGATACGCAGTATTTT
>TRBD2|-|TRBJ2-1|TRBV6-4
CAPTSELYNEQFF
TGTGCCCCGACTAGCGAGCTCTACAATGAGCAGTTCTTC
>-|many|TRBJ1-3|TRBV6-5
CASSTVSGNTIYF
TGTGCCAGTTCGACAGTCTCTGGAAACACCATATATTTT
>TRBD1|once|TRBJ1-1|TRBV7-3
CASSQGTGGISEAFF
TGTGCCAGCAGCCAGGGGACAGGGGGCATTAGTGAAGCTTTCTTT
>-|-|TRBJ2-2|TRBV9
CASSYRGARTGELFF
TGTGCCAGCAGCTACCGTGGGGCACGCACCGGGGAGCTGTTTTTT
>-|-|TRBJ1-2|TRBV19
CASTSPRTIGAYGYTF
TGTGCCAGCACATCGCCCCGAACTATAGGCGCCTATGGCTACACCTTC
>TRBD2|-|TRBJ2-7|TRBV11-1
CASSLEGLAAYEQYF
TGTGCCAGCAGCTTAGAGGGACTAGCGGCCTACGAGCAGTACTTC
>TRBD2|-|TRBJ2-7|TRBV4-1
CASSMGTSGRNEQYF
TGCGCCAGCAGCATGGGGACTAGCGGGCGGAACGAGCAGTACTTC
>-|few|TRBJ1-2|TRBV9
CASSEGGHSDYGYTF
TGTGCCAGCAGCGAGGGGGGGCACTCGGACTATGGCTACACCTTC
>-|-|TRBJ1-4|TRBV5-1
CASSLSLNEKLFF
TGCGCCAGCAGCTTGAGCTTAAATGAAAAACTGTTTTTT
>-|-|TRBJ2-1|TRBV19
CASSEGEGDYNEQFF
TGTGCCAGTAGTGAAGGGGAGGGGGATTACAATGAGCAGTTCTTC
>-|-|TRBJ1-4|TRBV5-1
CASSLGTTNEKLFF
TGCGCCAGCAGCTTGGGTACAACTAATGAAAAACTGTTTTTT
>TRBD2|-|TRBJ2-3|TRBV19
CASSLGLGVADTQYF
TGTGCCAGTAGTTTGGGACTAGGGGTAGCAGATACGCAGTATTTT
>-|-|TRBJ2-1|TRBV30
CAWSVQVKNNEQFF
TGTGCCTGGAGTGTACAGGTGAAGAACAATGAGCAGTTCTTC
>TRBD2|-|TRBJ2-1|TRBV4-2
CASSQFQTSATYNEQFF
TGTGCCAGCAGCCAATTTCAAACTAGCGCCACCTACAATGAGCAGTTCTTC
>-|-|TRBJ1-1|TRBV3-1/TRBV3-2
CASSQDQMNTEAFF
TGTGCCAGCAGCCAAGACCAGATGAACACTGAAGCTTTCTTT
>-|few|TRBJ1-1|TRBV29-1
CSVRGTGDTEAFF
TGCAGCGTGCGGGGGACGGGCGACACTGAAGCTTTCTTT
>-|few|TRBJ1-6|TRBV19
CASSIRGFTAMDSPLHF
TGTGCCAGTAGTATAAGGGGGTTTACGGCTATGGATTCACCCCTCCACTTT
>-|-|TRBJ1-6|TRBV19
CASSVDRETSPLHF
TGTGCCAGTAGTGTGGACCGGGAGACTTCACCCCTCCACTTT
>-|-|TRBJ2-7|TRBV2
CASINGSGSYEQYF
TGTGCCAGCATAAACGGGAGTGGATCCTACGAGCAGTACTTC
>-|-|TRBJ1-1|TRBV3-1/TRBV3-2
CASSHKGGAGTEAFF
TGTGCCAGCAGCCATAAGGGGGGGGCTGGCACTGAAGCTTTCTTT
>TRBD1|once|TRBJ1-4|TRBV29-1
CSVEDRVVEKLFF
TGCAGCGTTGAGGACAGGGTGGTTGAAAAACTGTTTTTT
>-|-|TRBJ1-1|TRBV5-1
CASKISGARTEAFF
TGCGCCAGCAAAATCTCAGGGGCGAGGACTGAAGCTTTCTTT
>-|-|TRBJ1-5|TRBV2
CASSKDILSNQPQHF
TGTGCCAGCAGTAAGGACATCCTTAGCAATCAGCCCCAGCATTTT
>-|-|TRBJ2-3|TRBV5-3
CARSPGDCGTDTQYF
TGTGCCAGAAGCCCCGGGGACTGCGGCACAGATACGCAGTATTTT
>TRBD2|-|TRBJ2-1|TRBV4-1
CASSPLGLAEEQFF
TGCGCCAGCAGCCCCTTGGGACTAGCGGAGGAGCAGTTCTTC
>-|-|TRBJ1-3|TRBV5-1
CASSLDRLAGNTIYF
TGCGCCAGCAGCTTGGACCGTTTAGCTGGAAACACCATATATTTT
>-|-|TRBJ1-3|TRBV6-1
CASSEEMGGGLHSGNTIYF
TGTGCCAGCAGTGAAGAAATGGGCGGGGGGCTCCACTCTGGAAACACCATATATTTT
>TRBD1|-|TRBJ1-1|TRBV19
CASSVQGVHPRNTEAFF
TGTGCCAGTAGTGTACAGGGGGTTCACCCGAGGAACACTGAAGCTTTCTTT